Included here is one T cell receptor beta chain sequence, with context. Its antigen is not identified. The ends were cut back, 0 bases at V and 5 bases at J, with 19 bases in the middle. This CDR3 contains 17 residues. Germline CDR1 LGHNA, CDR2 YSLEER. The data stem from a study of OX40 agonist ivuxolimab in advanced cancers. Study results and limitations: At 0.1 to 3.0 mg/kg and by week 6, CD4+ and CD8+ T cells in the blood had expanded clonally. Individuals who were partial responders at 0.1-3.0 mg/kg had clonal expansion that ranked among the lowest.

Profiled with immunoSEQ multiplex PCR; TCRdb holds only in-frame clones, not every one. The table has over 100,000 clones, 85% to 95% seen once. V gene TRBV4-3 combines with J gene TRBJ1-1; D is uncertain. The sequencing used CD4+ or CD8+ T cells sorted from blood, collected in a trial of the OX40 agonist ivuxolimab. The receptor comes from an adult with an advanced solid tumor such as melanoma, head and neck, liver or kidney cancer. The CDR3 DNA is TGCGCCAGCAGCCAAGATCGGTACAACCGGGCGGGGACTGAAGCTTTCTTT. Its translation: CASSQDRYNRAGTEAFF.